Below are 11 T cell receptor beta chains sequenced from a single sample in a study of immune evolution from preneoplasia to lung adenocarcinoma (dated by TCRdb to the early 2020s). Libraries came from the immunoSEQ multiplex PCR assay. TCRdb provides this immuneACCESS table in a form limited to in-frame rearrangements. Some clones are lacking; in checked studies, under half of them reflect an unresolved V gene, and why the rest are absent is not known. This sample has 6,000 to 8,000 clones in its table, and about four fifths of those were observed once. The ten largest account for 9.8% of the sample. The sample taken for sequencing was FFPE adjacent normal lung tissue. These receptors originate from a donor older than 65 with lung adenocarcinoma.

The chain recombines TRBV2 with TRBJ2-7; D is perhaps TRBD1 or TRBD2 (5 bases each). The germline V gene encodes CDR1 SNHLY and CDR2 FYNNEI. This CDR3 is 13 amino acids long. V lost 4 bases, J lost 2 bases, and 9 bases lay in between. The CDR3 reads CASSGDPAYEQYF. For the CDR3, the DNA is TGTGCCAGCAGTGGGGACCCAGCCTACGAGCAGTACTTC.

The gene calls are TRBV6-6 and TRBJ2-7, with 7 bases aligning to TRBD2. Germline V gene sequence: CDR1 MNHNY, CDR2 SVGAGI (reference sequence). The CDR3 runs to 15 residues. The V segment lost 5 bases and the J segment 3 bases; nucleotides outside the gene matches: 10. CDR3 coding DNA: TGTGCCAGCAGTGCGCCGGGAGGTAGCGGCTACGAGCAGTACTTC. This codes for CASSAPGGSGYEQYF.

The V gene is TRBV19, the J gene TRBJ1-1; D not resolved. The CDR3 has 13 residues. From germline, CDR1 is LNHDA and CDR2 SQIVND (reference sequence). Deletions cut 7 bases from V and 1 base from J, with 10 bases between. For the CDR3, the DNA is TGTGCCAGTAATTCTTACCGGAACACTGAAGCTTTCTTT. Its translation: CASNSYRNTEAFF.

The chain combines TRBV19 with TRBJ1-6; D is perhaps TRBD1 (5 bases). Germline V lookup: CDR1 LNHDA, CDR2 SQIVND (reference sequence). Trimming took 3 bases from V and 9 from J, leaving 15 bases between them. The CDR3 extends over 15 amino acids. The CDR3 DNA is TGTGCCAGTAGTATTCTGGTCGGGGGTGGTTCACCCCTCCACTTT. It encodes CASSILVGGGSPLHF.

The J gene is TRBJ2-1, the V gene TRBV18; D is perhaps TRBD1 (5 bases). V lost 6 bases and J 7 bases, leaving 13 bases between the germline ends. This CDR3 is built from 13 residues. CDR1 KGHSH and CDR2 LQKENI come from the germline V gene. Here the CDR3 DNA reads TGTGCCAGCTCCCAGGGTCGCGCGAATGAGCAGTTCTTC. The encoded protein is CASSQGRANEQFF.

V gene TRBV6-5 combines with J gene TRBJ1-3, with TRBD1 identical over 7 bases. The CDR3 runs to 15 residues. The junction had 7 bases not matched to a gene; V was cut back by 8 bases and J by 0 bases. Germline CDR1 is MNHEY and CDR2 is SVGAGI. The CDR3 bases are TGTGCCAGCGGGGGGGACAGAAACTCTGGAAACACCATATATTTT. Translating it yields CASGGDRNSGNTIYF.

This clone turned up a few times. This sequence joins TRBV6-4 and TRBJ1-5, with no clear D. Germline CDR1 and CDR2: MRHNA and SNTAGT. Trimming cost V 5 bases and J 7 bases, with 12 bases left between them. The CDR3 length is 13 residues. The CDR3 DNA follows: TGTGCCAGCAGTCCTGAACAGAGGCAGCCCCAGCATTTT. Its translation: CASSPEQRQPQHF.

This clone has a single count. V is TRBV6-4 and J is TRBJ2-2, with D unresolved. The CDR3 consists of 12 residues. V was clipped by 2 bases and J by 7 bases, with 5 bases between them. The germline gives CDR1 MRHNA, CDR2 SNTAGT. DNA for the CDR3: TGTGCCAGCAGTGACCTCGGCGGGGAGCTGTTTTTT. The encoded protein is CASSDLGGELFF.

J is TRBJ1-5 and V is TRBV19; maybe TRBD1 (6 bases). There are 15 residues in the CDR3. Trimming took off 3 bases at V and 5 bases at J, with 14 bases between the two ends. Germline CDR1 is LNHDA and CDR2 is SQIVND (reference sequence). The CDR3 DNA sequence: TGTGCCAGTAGTATGGGGACACACGGGGATCAGCCCCAGCATTTT. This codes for CASSMGTHGDQPQHF.

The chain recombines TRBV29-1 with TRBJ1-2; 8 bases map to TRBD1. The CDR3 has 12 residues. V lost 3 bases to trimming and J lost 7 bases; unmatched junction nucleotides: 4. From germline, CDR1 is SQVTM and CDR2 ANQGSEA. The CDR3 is CSVEQGAGGYTF. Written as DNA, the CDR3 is TGCAGCGTTGAGCAGGGGGCAGGTGGCTACACCTTC. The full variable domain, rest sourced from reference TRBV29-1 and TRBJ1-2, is SAVISQKPSRDICQRGTSLTIQCQVDSQVTMMFWYRQQPGQSLTLIATANQGSEATYESGFVIDKFPISRPNLTFSTLTVSNMSPEDSSIYLCSVEQGAGGYTFGSGTRLTVV.

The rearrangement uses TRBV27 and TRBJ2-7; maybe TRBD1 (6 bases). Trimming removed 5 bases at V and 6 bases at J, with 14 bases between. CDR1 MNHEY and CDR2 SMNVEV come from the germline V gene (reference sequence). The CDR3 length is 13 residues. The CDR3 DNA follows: TGTGCCAGCAGTCTGATACAGGGCTCCGAGCAGTACTTC. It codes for CASSLIQGSEQYF.